This TCR beta chain is drawn from a study of spatial heterogeneity in lung cancer. Background on the study: There were, on average, more than 9.5 raw-read appearances for each unique TCR and UMI combination. General study points: More often at tumor resection than at routine follow-up, ubiquitous expanded tumor TCRs were detected in the blood.

Every cDNA TCR molecule received its own unique molecular identifier. TCRdb redid the calling of the 5' RACE reads with MiXCR, one entry per CDR3 protein. This sample has over 75,000 distinct CDR3 sequences, with approximately 20% found just once. Notes on this clonotype: Antigen: not known.

J was trimmed by 4 bases and V by 2 bases; bases with no gene match: 15. The CDR3 contains 17 residues. Germline lookup yields CDR1 DFQATT and CDR2 SNEGSKA (reference sequence). This sample's time point: sample taken at primary tumor resection. Whole RNA, which was extracted from tumor, nontumor lung tissue or frozen PBMC, was sequenced without any cell sorting. Samples came from 70 to 80 TRACERx patients with untreated early-stage lung cancer. Sequencing used PBMCs, obtained at surgery. The V and J genes are TRBV20-1 and TRBJ2-3, with 7 bases matching TRBD2. The source of this sequence is a male donor with early-stage non-small cell lung cancer. The CDR3 nucleotides read TGCAGTGCTAGACTGCTCCTCAGACTAGCCCCCTCAGATACGCAGTATTTT. Its translation: CSARLLLRLAPSDTQYF.